One sample yielded the 28 T cell receptor beta chains listed below, sequenced in a study of T cell responses to AZD1222 COVID-19 vaccine. Sequencing used immunoSEQ multiplex PCR; TCRdb keeps in-frame clones, though not all of them. The repertoire holds over 110,000 clones, roughly 89% seen once, with roughly 1.8% in the top ten. The material was peripheral blood, obtained on day 0 of AZD1222 vaccination. These receptors all come from an adult in good health.

The rearrangement joins TRBV6-5 to TRBJ2-1; D is uncertain. Germline V lookup: CDR1 MNHEY, CDR2 SVGAGI. With 3 bases removed from V and 6 bases from J, the gap between germline ends came to 12 bases. The CDR3 runs 14 residues. The CDR3 DNA sequence: TGTGCCAGCAGTTATCCGGATTGGGGCAATGAGCAGTTCTTC. Protein: CASSYPDWGNEQFF.

The sample holds one count of this clone. The chain couples TRBV2 to TRBJ2-1; 9 bases are a match to TRBD2. V lost 5 bases, J lost 0 bases, and 11 bases stayed unmatched. CDR3 length: 18 residues. Germline lookup yields CDR1 SNHLY and CDR2 FYNNEI. For the CDR3, the DNA is TGTGCCAGCAGTCCGGGGACTAGCTTTACGAGCTCCTACAATGAGCAGTTCTTC. The encoded protein is CASSPGTSFTSSYNEQFF.

The chain couples TRBV5-4 to TRBJ2-6; 11 bases fit TRBD1. V shed 2 bases and J 2 bases; nucleotides not matched to a gene: 3. The CDR3 consists of 17 residues. Germline loops: CDR1 SGHNT, CDR2 YYREEE (reference sequence). Here the CDR3 reads CASSLGQGAPGANVLTF. In nucleotides, the CDR3 is TGTGCCAGCAGCTTAGGACAGGGGGCGCCTGGGGCCAACGTCCTGACTTTC. The entire variable domain, with the rest obtained from reference TRBV5-4 and TRBJ2-6, is as follows: ETGVTQSPTHLIKTRGQQVTLRCSSQSGHNTVSWYQQALGQGPQFIFQYYREEENGRGNFPPRFSGLQFPNYSSELNVNALELDDSALYLCASSLGQGAPGANVLTFGAGSRLTVL.

The chain has TRBV9 and TRBJ2-1, with 7 bases lining up with TRBD2. Germline V gene sequence: CDR1 SGDLS, CDR2 YYNGEE. The V gene end was trimmed by 3 bases and the J gene end by 4 bases; junction bases not matched to a gene: 10. The CDR3 loop spans 16 amino acids. In DNA form, the CDR3 reads TGTGCCAGCAGCGGACGAATTAGCGGGCCTTACAATGAGCAGTTCTTC. Its protein product is CASSGRISGPYNEQFF.

The DNA for the CDR3 is TGTGCCGGTGACATAAGCGGTTCCTATAATTCACCCCTCCACTTT. Translated: CAGDISGSYNSPLHF. The chain joins TRBV2 to TRBJ1-6; D unclear. Trimming pared 11 bases from V and 1 base from J, leaving 15 bases between. Per the germline V gene, CDR1 is SNHLY and CDR2 is FYNNEI. This CDR3 is 15 amino acids long.

The chain joins TRBV12-5 to TRBJ2-4; D may be TRBD1 (5 bases). Germline V CDR1 and CDR2: LGHNT, FRNRAP. With 7 bases removed from V and 9 bases from J, the gap between germline ends came to 16 bases. CDR3 size: 13 residues. Written as DNA, the CDR3 is TGTGCTAGTGCCCCTCCAGGGTTCGGCATTCAGTACTTC. This encodes CASAPPGFGIQYF.

This chain links TRBV10-2 with TRBJ2-7; 9 bases are a match to TRBD1. CDR3 length: 15 amino acids. The V gene end was trimmed by 4 bases and the J gene end by 1 base; junction bases not matched to a gene: 5. CDR1 WSHSY and CDR2 SAAADI come from the germline V gene. CDR3 sequence: CASSGFGTGSYEQYF. The DNA for the CDR3 is TGCGCCAGCAGTGGGTTTGGGACAGGGTCCTACGAGCAGTACTTC.

The V call is TRBV5-5, the J call TRBJ1-1; the match to TRBD1 covers 7 bases. Trimming at V came to 2 bases and at J to 4 bases, leaving 11 bases not matched to a gene. The length of the CDR3 is 16 residues. Looked up from germline, CDR1 is SGHKS and CDR2 is YYEKEE (reference sequence). In DNA, the CDR3 is TGTGCCAGCAGCTTCTTCCGCGGTCAGGGGGGCACTGAAGCTTTCTTT. Its protein product is CASSFFRGQGGTEAFF. Using reference TRBV5-5 and TRBJ1-1 for the parts outside the CDR3, the full variable domain is DAGVTQSPTHLIKTRGQQVTLRCSPISGHKSVSWYQQVLGQGPQFIFQYYEKEERGRGNFPDRFSARQFPNYSSELNVNALLLGDSALYLCASSFFRGQGGTEAFFGQGTRLTVV.

This rearrangement joins TRBV27 to TRBJ1-5; D is possibly TRBD1 (6 bases). The V gene's germline CDR1 is MNHEY and CDR2 SMNVEV (reference sequence). Trimming pared 3 bases from V and 7 bases from J, leaving 10 bases between. The CDR3 covers 13 residues. The CDR3 nucleotides are TGTGCCAGCAGTTTGTCGGGGGCGCAGCCCCAGCATTTT. It yields the protein CASSLSGAQPQHF.

The chain has TRBV28 and TRBJ1-1; TRBD1 aligns across 8 bases. Germline loops: CDR1 MDHEN, CDR2 SYDVKM. This CDR3 contains 13 residues. V lost 7 bases, J lost 11 bases, and 12 bases stayed unmatched. The CDR3 loop is CASTLGQGRNAFF. CDR3 DNA: TGTGCCAGCACCCTTGGACAGGGAAGGAACGCTTTCTTT.

The V and J genes are TRBV7-3 and TRBJ1-2; tentative D call: TRBD1 (6 bases). This CDR3 comprises 15 residues. V was trimmed by 1 base and J by 4 bases, leaving 13 bases between them. Germline V gene lookup returns CDR1 SGHTA and CDR2 FQGTGA. The DNA for the CDR3 is TGTGCCAGCAGCTTAAGCGCCAGGGGACCCTATGGCTACACCTTC. This encodes CASSLSARGPYGYTF.

CDR3 sequence (DNA): TGTGCCAGCAGCAGACGACAGGGGACGGAGACCCAGTACTTC. Its translation is CASSRRQGTETQYF. This chain links TRBV13 with TRBJ2-5; TRBD1 agrees at 8 bases. The trim removed 5 bases at V and 5 bases at J, leaving 7 bases unmatched. CDR3 size: 14 residues. From germline, CDR1 is PRHDT and CDR2 FYEKMQ (reference sequence).

The V gene is TRBV12-3 or TRBV12-4, the J gene TRBJ1-5; no reliable D call. The germline V and J ends were trimmed by 6 bases and 1 base, with 7 bases remaining between them. The CDR3 consists of 13 residues. The CDR3 region has the DNA TGTGCCAGCAGATTTACGAGCAATCAGCCCCAGCATTTT. The encoded protein is CASRFTSNQPQHF.

The V and J genes are TRBV7-9 and TRBJ1-6, with TRBD1 identical over 7 bases. After removal of 3 bases from V and 11 bases from J, the junction contained 4 bases not matched to a gene. From germline, CDR1 is SEHNR and CDR2 FQNEAQ (reference sequence). The CDR3 covers 13 residues. CDR3 DNA: TGTGCCAGCAGCTTCACAGGGGAAGCACCCCTCCACTTT. Its translation is CASSFTGEAPLHF.

The chain carries TRBV4-1 and TRBJ1-2, with 8 bases lining up with TRBD1. V was pared by 4 bases and J by 2 bases, with 9 bases of the junction left unmatched. Germline V gene sequence: CDR1 MGHRA, CDR2 YSYEKL. This CDR3 contains 16 residues. Here the CDR3 DNA reads TGCGCCAGCAGCCCAAGTAGCAGGGGGCCCAACTATGGCTACACCTTC. Amino acid sequence: CASSPSSRGPNYGYTF.

The chain employs TRBV12-3 or TRBV12-4 and TRBJ1-1; D gene unclear. The CDR3 extends over 11 amino acids. Trimming stripped 2 bases from V and 7 bases from J, with 5 bases between. As DNA, the CDR3 is TGTGCCAGCAGTTTATCCCTTGAAGCTTTCTTT. Protein sequence: CASSLSLEAFF.

The chain uses TRBV6-5 and TRBJ1-3; D is perhaps TRBD1 (6 bases). CDR3 size: 14 residues. Trimming pared 7 bases from V and 4 bases from J, leaving 14 bases between. The V gene's germline CDR1 is MNHEY and CDR2 SVGAGI. The CDR3 region is CASIPGGPGNTIYF. The DNA of the CDR3 is TGTGCCAGCATTCCGGGGGGCCCCGGAAACACCATATATTTT.

This sequence joins TRBV7-9 and TRBJ1-1; D gene unclear. V shed 2 bases and J shed 3 bases, with 4 bases lying between them. CDR1 and CDR2 from the germline V gene are SEHNR and FQNEAQ (reference sequence). There are 12 residues in the CDR3. The CDR3 region has the DNA TGTGCCAGCAGCTTATTGGACACTGAAGCTTTCTTT. Residues: CASSLLDTEAFF. Filled out from reference TRBV7-9 and TRBJ1-1, the complete variable domain reads DTGVSQNPRHKITKRGQNVTFRCDPISEHNRLYWYRQTLGQGPEFLTYFQNEAQLEKSRLLSDRFSAERPKGSFSTLEIQRTEQGDSAMYLCASSLLDTEAFFGQGTRLTVV.

This clone was counted only a few times. This chain links TRBV5-6 with TRBJ2-7; D is possibly TRBD1 (5 bases). V was clipped by 4 bases and J by 2 bases, with 13 bases between them. This CDR3 region has 14 residues. Per germline, CDR1 SGHDT and CDR2 YYEEEE. This chain's CDR3 is CASSPAHRPYEQYF. The CDR3 DNA is TGTGCCAGCAGCCCAGCGCACAGGCCCTACGAGCAGTACTTC.

V gene TRBV5-1 combines with J gene TRBJ2-3, with D perhaps TRBD1 or TRBD2 (5 bases each). The germline V gene has CDR1 SGHRS and CDR2 YFSETQ. The CDR3 sequence is 15 residues long. Trimming removed 4 bases at V and 6 bases at J, with 18 bases between. The DNA for the CDR3 is TGCGCCAGCAGCCGGGACGGGGTCCCTTCGGATACGCAGTATTTT. It codes for CASSRDGVPSDTQYF.

V and J are TRBV15 and TRBJ2-7; 7 nucleotides line up with TRBD1. V was pared by 0 bases and J by 2 bases, with 4 bases of the junction left unmatched. CDR3 length: 15 residues. From germline, CDR1 is LNHNV and CDR2 YYDKDF (reference sequence). The CDR3: CATSRDRQGTYEQYF. In nucleotides, the CDR3 is TGTGCCACCAGCAGAGATCGACAGGGTACCTACGAGCAGTACTTC.

The gene calls are TRBV21-1 and TRBJ2-1; the table gives TRBD2 as D, unverified against the DNA. TRBV21-1 is assigned pseudogene status. The CDR3 consists of 15 residues. CDR3 nucleotide sequence: TGTGCCAGCAGCCCTGCCGGGGTACGGGAGGATGAGCAGTTCTTC. The encoded protein is CASSPAGVREDEQFF.

This rearrangement joins TRBV2 to TRBJ1-2, with D perhaps TRBD1 (6 bases). This CDR3 has 11 amino acids. CDR1 is SNHLY and CDR2 is FYNNEI in the germline V gene. V was shortened by 7 bases and J by 8 bases, with 11 bases between the two germline ends. Here the CDR3 reads CASNQGSGYTF. The CDR3 DNA is TGTGCCAGCAACCAGGGGTCCGGCTACACCTTC.

The J gene is TRBJ2-7, the V gene TRBV5-1; the match to TRBD1 covers 8 bases. CDR3 length: 15 residues. V was pared by 0 bases and J by 3 bases, with 5 bases of the junction left unmatched. Germline assignment: CDR1 SGHRS and CDR2 YFSETQ. The CDR3 sequence: CASSLAPGGGYEQYF. As DNA, the CDR3 is TGCGCCAGCAGCTTGGCCCCAGGGGGCGGCTACGAGCAGTACTTC.

This sequence joins TRBV15 and TRBJ2-3; tentative D call: TRBD2 (6 bases). The CDR3 is 15 residues long. Trimming took 1 base from V and 4 from J, leaving 12 bases between them. Germline V CDR1 and CDR2: LNHNV, YYDKDF (reference sequence). CDR3 sequence reads: CATSRGGVDADTQYF. Written as DNA, the CDR3 is TGTGCCACCAGCAGAGGGGGGGTAGACGCAGATACGCAGTATTTT.

About this clone itself: Other DNA sequences from this sample encode an identical CDR3 as well. The chain joins TRBV2 to TRBJ1-3; D is ambiguous. The CDR3 is 14 amino acids. V dropped 4 bases and J dropped 0 bases, with 7 bases sitting between them. Germline V CDR1 and CDR2: SNHLY, FYNNEI. The CDR3 bases are TGTGCCAGCAGTGTCCCCAGCTCTGGAAACACCATATATTTT. This codes for CASSVPSSGNTIYF.

In DNA, the CDR3 is TGCGCCAGCAGCTTGGGCCGGGCTAGCAGCTCCTACGAGCAGTACTTC. Encoded protein: CASSLGRASSSYEQYF. V gene TRBV5-1 combines with J gene TRBJ2-7; D may be TRBD2 (5 bases). Trimming shortened V by 0 bases and J by 0 bases, and 13 bases separated the two germline ends. Per the germline V gene, CDR1 is SGHRS and CDR2 is YFSETQ. The CDR3 is made up of 16 amino acids. Supplemented by reference TRBV5-1 and TRBJ2-7, the full variable domain reads KAGVTQTPRYLIKTRGQQVTLSCSPISGHRSVSWYQQTPGQGLQFLFEYFSETQRNKGNFPGRFSGRQFSNSRSEMNVSTLELGDSALYLCASSLGRASSSYEQYFGPGTRLTVT.

The J gene is TRBJ2-3, the V gene TRBV28; D call uncertain. Germline lookup yields CDR1 MDHEN and CDR2 SYDVKM. This CDR3 spans 12 amino acids. V lost 6 bases, J lost 2 bases, and 6 bases lay in between. In nucleotides, the CDR3 is TGTGCCAGCAGCCTCTTCACAGATACGCAGTATTTT. Translated, it gives CASSLFTDTQYF. Together with reference TRBV28 and TRBJ2-3, the CDR3 gives the full variable domain: DVKVTQSSRYLVKRTGEKVFLECVQDMDHENMFWYRQDPGLGLRLIYFSYDVKMKEKGDIPEGYSVSREKKERFSLILESASTNQTSMYLCASSLFTDTQYFGPGTRLTVL.